This T cell receptor (beta chain) is from a study of CD4 T cells in relation to SARS-CoV-2 and coronaviruses. Produced via immunoSEQ multiplex PCR; TCRdb's table is partial and in-frame only. The table shows about 38,000 clones, with around 77% occurring only once. About this clone: The antigen is unknown.

For approximately 10 days, roughly 100,000 sorted CD4+ cells grew with T cell-depleted PBMCs and CEF. The CDR3 sequence is 14 residues long. Trimming took 4 bases from V and 2 from J, leaving 12 bases between them. Germline CDR1 LNHDA, CDR2 SQIVND (reference sequence). The sample was memory CD4+ T cells from PBMCs, cultured in vitro. This chain joins TRBV19 and TRBJ2-7, with D perhaps TRBD1 (6 bases). The clonotype comes from an adult with COVID-19. Here the CDR3 DNA reads TGTGCCAGTAGTAGACAGGACGGCCCCTACGAGCAGTACTTC. Protein product: CASSRQDGPYEQYF.